The next 8 T cell receptor beta chains were all read from a single sample in a study of blood T cell repertoires in COVID-19. Here immunoSEQ multiplex PCR was the method, and the copy in TCRdb shows in-frame clones only, minus some. This table holds about 200,000 clones, more than 65% found once. Input material: PBMCs or T cells enriched from blood (not recorded which). These receptors were collected from a man aged 35-49 years who had recovered from COVID-19.

J is TRBJ1-2 and V is TRBV5-8; D is uncertain. Germline values: CDR1 SGHTS, CDR2 YDEGEE. Deletions cut 0 bases from V and 8 bases from J, with 14 bases between. The CDR3 is 14 residues long. CDR3 nucleotide sequence: TGTGCCAGCAGCTTGGTTCTTTCTATGTCCGGCTACACCTTC. Protein: CASSLVLSMSGYTF.

The genes are TRBV6-6 and TRBJ1-5, with 7 bases identical to TRBD1. With 6 bases clipped from V and 4 bases from J, the junction kept 3 bases outside the gene matches. The CDR3 runs 13 residues. Germline CDR1 reads MNHNY; CDR2 reads SVGAGI (reference sequence). In DNA form, the CDR3 reads TGTGCCAGCAGCGACAGGGATAATCAGCCCCAGCATTTT. As protein: CASSDRDNQPQHF.

CDR3 in amino acids: CAWAPLGASGNTIYF. DNA for the CDR3: TGTGCCTGGGCCCCCCTGGGGGCCTCTGGAAACACCATATATTTT. The chain carries TRBV30 and TRBJ1-3; D possibly corresponds to TRBD1 (6 bases). The germline gives CDR1 GTSNPN, CDR2 SVGIG (reference sequence). The CDR3 covers 15 residues. V lost 5 bases, J lost 0 bases, and 14 bases lay in between.

The CDR3 DNA reads TGTGCCAGCAGCGGCGGGTTTGACACTGAAGCTTTCTTT. Translation: CASSGGFDTEAFF. The V gene is TRBV13, the J gene TRBJ1-1; no definite D call. V dropped 5 bases and J dropped 3 bases, with 10 bases sitting between them. Per germline, CDR1 PRHDT and CDR2 FYEKMQ (reference sequence). CDR3 length: 13 amino acids.

This chain uses TRBV25-1 with TRBJ1-4; TRBD1 is a possible D gene (6 bases). This CDR3 has 13 residues. Between the trimmed V and J ends, which lost 7 bases and 8 bases, there was a span of 14 bases. Germline V lookup: CDR1 MGHDK, CDR2 SYGVNS. CDR3 sequence reads: CASKQGVEEKLFF. CDR3 DNA sequence: TGTGCCAGCAAACAGGGTGTTGAAGAAAAACTGTTTTTT.

The V and J genes are TRBV4-2 and TRBJ2-3; 12 positions match TRBD2. Trimming at V came to 2 bases and at J to 0 bases, leaving 3 bases not matched to a gene. Per germline, CDR1 LGHNA and CDR2 YNFKEQ. The CDR3 spans 17 residues. CDR3 DNA sequence: TGTGCCAGCAGCCAAAGGCTAGCGGGGGGGAGCACAGATACGCAGTATTTT. This gives the protein CASSQRLAGGSTDTQYF.

The chain is built from TRBV5-6 and TRBJ1-3, with D unresolved. This CDR3 has 15 residues. V gave up 1 base and J gave up 4 bases, with 12 bases separating them. Per the germline V gene, CDR1 is SGHDT and CDR2 is YYEEEE. The CDR3 loop reads CASSLYSAGGNTIYF. The DNA for the CDR3 is TGTGCCAGCAGCTTGTACTCCGCAGGAGGAAACACCATATATTTT. Drawing the rest from reference TRBV5-6 and TRBJ1-3, the complete variable domain is DAGVTQSPTHLIKTRGQQVTLRCSPKSGHDTVSWYQQALGQGPQFIFQYYEEEERQRGNFPDRFSGHQFPNYSSELNVNALLLGDSALYLCASSLYSAGGNTIYFGEGSWLTVV.

The DNA for the CDR3 is TGTGCCAGCAGCCCCCAGGTGCTGAACACTGAAGCTTTCTTT. It is translated as CASSPQVLNTEAFF. This chain connects TRBV11-2 to TRBJ1-1, with D unclear. The V and J ends lost 5 bases and 0 bases respectively, with 10 bases between them. Germline assignment: CDR1 SGHAT and CDR2 FQNNGV. The CDR3 loop spans 14 amino acids. Variable domain in full (rest from reference TRBV11-2 and TRBJ1-1): EAGVAQSPRYKIIEKRQSVAFWCNPISGHATLYWYQQILGQGPKLLIQFQNNGVVDDSQLPKDRFSAERLKGVDSTLKIQPAKLEDSAVYLCASSPQVLNTEAFFGQGTRLTVV.